Below, 22 T cell receptor beta chains from the same sample are listed, as sequenced in a study of Ad26.COV2.S vaccination and SARS-CoV-2 variants. The repertoire was sequenced with immunoSEQ multiplex PCR; TCRdb's copy has only in-frame clones and lacks some. The table shows hundreds of thousands of clones, with about 92% occurring only once. This sample comprised peripheral blood, obtained after recovery from COVID-19. These receptors all come from a human donor who had recovered from COVID-19.

This chain links TRBV6-4 with TRBJ1-1; D unclear. Germline V gives CDR1 MRHNA, CDR2 SNTAGT. V lost 3 bases to trimming and J lost 1 base, with 6 bases between them. The CDR3 sequence is 13 residues long. The CDR3 DNA sequence: TGTGCCAGCAGTGAGCAGCGGAACACTGAAGCTTTCTTT. This gives the protein CASSEQRNTEAFF.

The V call is TRBV20-1, the J call TRBJ2-1; D may be TRBD2 (6 bases). CDR3 length: 11 residues. Germline V lookup: CDR1 DFQATT, CDR2 SNEGSKA (reference sequence). Trimming took 6 bases from V and 8 from J, leaving 11 bases between them. The CDR3 DNA reads as TGCAGTGCCAGACTAGGCTATGAGCAGTTCTTC. It yields the protein CSARLGYEQFF.

The J gene is TRBJ2-1, the V gene TRBV5-1; TRBD1 agrees at 10 bases. V shed 3 bases and J 10 bases; nucleotides not matched to a gene: 22. From germline, CDR1 is SGHRS and CDR2 YFSETQ. CDR3 length: 19 residues. The CDR3 region has the DNA TGCGCCAGCAGCTCGGACCGGGACAGGGGATTACAGCGCTTAGGGGAGCAGTTCTTC. Residues: CASSSDRDRGLQRLGEQFF.

The chain joins TRBV12-5 to TRBJ2-3; TRBD2 is a possible D gene (6 bases). The CDR3 covers 14 residues. Germline loops: CDR1 LGHNT, CDR2 FRNRAP. Trimming removed 1 base at V and 2 bases at J, with 7 bases between. The CDR3 DNA reads as TGTGCTAGTGGTTTGGGGGGGGTCACAGATACGCAGTATTTT. Its protein is CASGLGGVTDTQYF.

The chain couples TRBV6-2 or TRBV6-3 to TRBJ2-5, with a tentative D call TRBD2 (7 bases). This CDR3 is 14 amino acids long. Trimming shortened V by 2 bases and J by 14 bases, and 21 bases separated the two germline ends. Germline CDR1 and CDR2: MNHEY and SVGEGT. The CDR3: CASSYGVGGGRVYF. The CDR3 coding sequence is TGTGCCAGCAGTTACGGGGTTGGCGGGGGCCGGGTATACTTC.

The chain combines TRBV25-1 with TRBJ2-1; TRBD2 aligns across 9 bases. The V segment lost 7 bases and the J segment 3 bases; nucleotides outside the gene matches: 4. The CDR3 spans 14 residues. In germline, CDR1 is MGHDK, CDR2 SYGVNS. CDR3 DNA sequence: TGTGCCAGCAAAGCGGGGGGTGTCTACAATGAGCAGTTCTTC. Protein sequence: CASKAGGVYNEQFF.

This rearrangement joins TRBV6-4 to TRBJ2-7, with a tentative D call TRBD1 (6 bases). V shed 10 bases and J shed 4 bases, with 20 bases lying between them. The CDR3 runs 14 residues. Per the germline V gene, CDR1 is MRHNA and CDR2 is SNTAGT. CDR3 sequence reads: CANKRWNREYEQYF. The CDR3, as DNA: TGTGCCAATAAGAGGTGGAACAGGGAGTACGAGCAGTACTTC.

The chain carries TRBV4-1 and TRBJ2-3; unclear D gene. The CDR3 is 18 residues long. CDR1 MGHRA and CDR2 YSYEKL come from the germline V gene. With 0 bases removed from V and 1 base from J, the gap between germline ends came to 17 bases. Here the CDR3 DNA reads TGCGCCAGCAGCCAAGACCCGGCCTCTACACATCGCACAGATACGCAGTATTTT. Encoded protein: CASSQDPASTHRTDTQYF.

This clone was seen a single time. The CDR3 loop is CASSVVAHGAGSISGANVLTF. In nucleotides, the CDR3 is TGTGCCAGCAGCGTAGTAGCCCACGGTGCGGGTTCCATCTCTGGGGCCAACGTCCTGACTTTC. V usage is TRBV9 and J usage is TRBJ2-6; possible D gene TRBD2, 5 bases. Trimming took off 0 bases at V and 0 bases at J, with 22 bases between the two ends. Germline V gene data show CDR1 as SGDLS and CDR2 as YYNGEE. The CDR3 is 21 residues long. Full variable domain (remainder filled in from reference TRBV9 and TRBJ2-6): DSGVTQTPKHLITATGQRVTLRCSPRSGDLSVYWYQQSLDQGLQFLIQYYNGEERAKGNILERFSAQQFPDLHSELNLSSLELGDSALYFCASSVVAHGAGSISGANVLTFGAGSRLTVL.

The genes are TRBV4-1 and TRBJ2-7; D gene uncertain. Per the germline V gene, CDR1 is MGHRA and CDR2 is YSYEKL. This CDR3 contains 16 residues. V shed 2 bases and J shed 3 bases, with 17 bases lying between them. DNA for the CDR3: TGCGCCAGCAGCCAAAAGCCCTATCCATTTCACTACGAGCAGTACTTC. It translates to CASSQKPYPFHYEQYF.

The chain has TRBV6-4 and TRBJ1-3; D remains ambiguous. Trimming removed 0 bases from V and 4 bases from J, with 4 bases in between. The CDR3 loop spans 13 amino acids. Germline lookup yields CDR1 MRHNA and CDR2 SNTAGT. The CDR3 spells CASSDSPGNTIYF. Here the CDR3 DNA reads TGTGCCAGCAGTGACTCGCCGGGAAACACCATATATTTT.

This clone was recorded once. The V call is TRBV5-1, the J call TRBJ2-1; D possibly uses TRBD1 or TRBD2 (6 bases each). The V gene's germline CDR1 is SGHRS and CDR2 YFSETQ. Trimming took off 5 bases at V and 8 bases at J, with 20 bases between the two ends. There are 15 residues in the CDR3. CDR3 coding DNA: TGCGCCAGCAGTGTGGTGGGGGGCGGCTTTGATGAGCAGTTCTTC. Translating gives CASSVVGGGFDEQFF.

This clone was observed a single time. The J gene is TRBJ1-1, the V gene TRBV6-5; D gene ambiguous. Trimming removed 6 bases at V and 7 bases at J, with 15 bases between. The CDR3 length is 13 residues. The germline V gene has CDR1 MNHEY and CDR2 SVGAGI. CDR3: CASSLAPKLEAFF. As DNA, the CDR3 is TGTGCCAGCAGCCTCGCCCCAAAACTTGAAGCTTTCTTT.

The CDR3 loop is CSASFGGELFF. DNA of the CDR3: TGCAGTGCCTCATTTGGCGGGGAGCTGTTTTTT. The chain combines TRBV20-1 with TRBJ2-2; unclear D gene. Trimming pared 6 bases from V and 7 bases from J, leaving 9 bases between. Germline V CDR1 and CDR2: DFQATT, SNEGSKA (reference sequence). This CDR3 contains 11 residues.

This chain links TRBV27 with TRBJ1-5; a possible D gene is TRBD1 (5 bases). Looked up from germline, CDR1 is MNHEY and CDR2 is SMNVEV (reference sequence). With 8 bases removed from V and 5 bases from J, the gap between germline ends came to 13 bases. The CDR3 consists of 13 residues. The CDR3: CASGTYDYQPQHF. The CDR3 DNA reads as TGTGCCAGCGGGACTTACGACTATCAGCCCCAGCATTTT.

The rearrangement links TRBV5-4 to TRBJ2-7; 8 nucleotides match TRBD2. Germline V CDR1 and CDR2: SGHNT, YYREEE (reference sequence). CDR3 length: 15 amino acids. Trimming cost V 3 bases and J 5 bases; bases outside gene matches: 10. In DNA form, the CDR3 reads TGTGCCAGCAGCTCGGAGGTTAGCGGGAAGAACGAGCAGTACTTC. The encoded protein is CASSSEVSGKNEQYF. The full variable domain, in which reference TRBV5-4 and TRBJ2-7 provide the parts outside the CDR3, is ETGVTQSPTHLIKTRGQQVTLRCSSQSGHNTVSWYQQALGQGPQFIFQYYREEENGRGNFPPRFSGLQFPNYSSELNVNALELDDSALYLCASSSEVSGKNEQYFGPGTRLTVT.

The chain recombines TRBV9 with TRBJ2-1, with 11 bases identical to TRBD2. This CDR3 is 15 amino acids long. J lost 7 bases, V lost 3 bases, and 6 bases had no gene match. Germline CDR1 and CDR2: SGDLS and YYNGEE. CDR3 DNA: TGTGCCAGCAGCGCCGGGACTAGCGGAAGTAATGAGCAGTTCTTC. Translation: CASSAGTSGSNEQFF.

The V gene is TRBV7-9, the J gene TRBJ2-7; 10 bases align to TRBD1. The length of the CDR3 is 15 residues. The V and J ends lost 4 bases and 0 bases, in that order; junction bases with no gene match: 3. Germline assignment: CDR1 SEHNR and CDR2 FQNEAQ (reference sequence). This CDR3 is CASSWDRGGSYEQYF. The DNA for the CDR3 is TGTGCCAGCAGCTGGGACAGGGGAGGCTCCTACGAGCAGTACTTC.

This chain uses TRBV6-5 with TRBJ2-3; 10 bases line up with TRBD2. The CDR3 spans 14 residues. V lost 10 bases and J lost 4; bases outside the gene matches: 8. From germline, CDR1 is MNHEY and CDR2 SVGAGI. The CDR3 protein is CATQSGGAADTQYF. As DNA, the CDR3 is TGTGCCACCCAGAGCGGGGGGGCCGCAGATACGCAGTATTTT.

The chain employs TRBV14 and TRBJ1-4; D unresolved. The CDR3 length is 13 residues. Trimming cost V 1 base and J 6 bases, with 6 bases left between them. Germline V gives CDR1 SGHDN, CDR2 FVKESK. CDR3 DNA: TGTGCCAGCAGCCAAGTGGGATATGAAAAACTGTTTTTT. This codes for CASSQVGYEKLFF.

V is TRBV5-6 and J is TRBJ2-2, with D possibly TRBD1 on 5 matching bases. Between the trimmed V and J ends, which lost 5 bases and 4 bases, there was a span of 12 bases. CDR1 is SGHDT and CDR2 is YYEEEE in the germline V gene. The CDR3 runs 14 residues. The chain's CDR3 is CASRKTVSTGELFF. The CDR3 DNA reads as TGTGCCAGCAGGAAGACAGTGAGCACCGGGGAGCTGTTTTTT.

Only a few counts were recorded for this clone. The genes are TRBV3-1 (or the pseudogene TRBV3-2) and TRBJ1-5, with 7 nucleotides matching TRBD1. Unmatched junction bases numbered 8, after V lost 7 bases and J lost 5 bases. Germline loops: CDR1 LGHDT, CDR2 YNNKEL (reference sequence). CDR3 length: 14 amino acids. CDR3 loop: CASTLDRFYQPQHF. The CDR3 nucleotides read TGTGCCAGCACCTTGGACAGGTTCTATCAGCCCCAGCATTTT.